The next 27 T cell receptor beta chains were all read from a single sample in a study of yellow fever vaccine responses in identical twins. TCRdb re-derived calls from the RT-PCR reads in MiXCR, one entry per CDR3 protein. The sample includes around 3,300 distinct CDR3 sequences, more than 70% of them seen just once. The sample was T cells from blood (PBMCs), unsorted or a sorted subset (not recorded which), taken before or after yellow fever vaccination (not recorded which). The receptors here all came from a young woman who received the yellow fever vaccine.

The gene calls are TRBV12-3 or TRBV12-4 and TRBJ2-2; D not resolved. The CDR3 length is 11 residues. Between the trimmed V and J ends, which lost 7 bases and 4 bases, there was a span of 4 bases. The CDR3 DNA sequence: TGTGCCAGCACCCCCACCGGGGAGCTGTTTTTT. Translation gives CASTPTGELFF.

The rearrangement joins TRBV5-1 to TRBJ2-2, with TRBD1 identical over 8 bases. The germline V gene has CDR1 SGHRS and CDR2 YFSETQ. This CDR3 has 15 residues. V shed 2 bases and J 6 bases; nucleotides not matched to a gene: 6. CDR3 DNA sequence: TGCGCCAGCAGCTTTAATGGACAGGGATCCGGGGAGCTGTTTTTT. Its protein is CASSFNGQGSGELFF. Full variable domain (rest looked up from reference TRBV5-1 and TRBJ2-2): KAGVTQTPRYLIKTRGQQVTLSCSPISGHRSVSWYQQTPGQGLQFLFEYFSETQRNKGNFPGRFSGRQFSNSRSEMNVSTLELGDSALYLCASSFNGQGSGELFFGEGSRLTVL.

This chain connects TRBV12-3 or TRBV12-4 to TRBJ1-6; D is unresolved. Trimming removed 8 bases from V and 0 bases from J, with 2 bases in between. The CDR3 loop spans 12 amino acids. The CDR3 loop reads CASHSYNSPLHF. The CDR3 coding sequence is TGTGCCAGCCACTCCTATAATTCACCCCTCCACTTT.

The V call is TRBV7-2, the J call TRBJ2-5; D not resolved. This CDR3 has 12 amino acids. Germline CDR1 is SGHTA and CDR2 is FQGNSA. Between the trimmed V and J ends, which lost 3 bases and 4 bases, there was a span of 6 bases. The CDR3 sequence: CASSFLAETQYF. In DNA, the CDR3 is TGTGCCAGCAGCTTCCTTGCAGAGACCCAGTACTTC.

This clonotype was recorded a few times. This sequence joins TRBV6-1 and TRBJ1-2, with D perhaps TRBD1 (5 bases). There are 14 residues in the CDR3. From germline, CDR1 is MNHNS and CDR2 SASEGT. The V end was cut by 7 bases, the J end by 0 bases, with 12 bases between. The CDR3 DNA is TGTGCCAGCATACGGGGGGAAGCTAACTATGGCTACACCTTC. The encoded protein is CASIRGEANYGYTF.

The chain is built from TRBV18 and TRBJ2-7; 7 nucleotides align to TRBD2. CDR1 and CDR2 (germline): KGHSH, LQKENI. This CDR3 has 13 residues. The V segment lost 2 bases and the J segment 8 bases; nucleotides outside the gene matches: 6. The CDR3 here is CASSPAGVLQQYF. In nucleotides, the CDR3 is TGTGCCAGCTCACCAGCGGGAGTACTTCAGCAGTACTTC.

The genes are TRBV11-2 and TRBJ2-1; 7 bases agree with TRBD1. The CDR3 runs to 14 residues. The J segment lost 4 bases and the V segment lost 4 bases, leaving 4 bases of the junction unmatched. Germline V gene sequence: CDR1 SGHAT, CDR2 FQNNGV. The CDR3 nucleotides read TGTGCCAGCAGCTCGGGACAGCAGTACAATGAGCAGTTCTTC. It is translated as CASSSGQQYNEQFF.

The chain is built from TRBV29-1 and TRBJ2-7; tentative D call: TRBD1 (5 bases). V gave up 7 bases and J gave up 1 base, with 14 bases separating them. This CDR3 contains 13 residues. Germline-derived CDR1 and CDR2 are SQVTM and ANQGSEA. The CDR3 coding sequence is TGCAGCGCCCAGAGGACAACTTCCTACGAGCAGTACTTC. Amino acids: CSAQRTTSYEQYF.

This chain joins TRBV29-1 and TRBJ2-2; D assignment may be TRBD1 or TRBD2 (5 bases each). The CDR3 loop spans 13 amino acids. The V gene's germline CDR1 is SQVTM and CDR2 ANQGSEA. The V end lost 6 bases, the J end lost 7 bases, and 15 bases lay between the germline ends. The CDR3 region is CSVRGAVSGELFF. The CDR3 coding sequence is TGCAGCGTCCGAGGGGCGGTCAGCGGGGAGCTGTTTTTT.

The rearrangement joins TRBV7-2 to TRBJ2-3; D remains ambiguous. Germline CDR1 and CDR2: SGHTA and FQGNSA. Trimming shortened V by 2 bases and J by 6 bases, and 12 bases separated the two germline ends. CDR3 length: 14 amino acids. CDR3 loop: CASSLSLRRDTQYF. The CDR3 nucleotides read TGTGCCAGCAGCTTATCCCTAAGGCGGGATACGCAGTATTTT.

The gene calls are TRBV15 and TRBJ1-5; tentative D call: TRBD1 (5 bases). Germline-derived CDR1 and CDR2 are LNHNV and YYDKDF (reference sequence). The CDR3 covers 15 residues. Trimming took 0 bases from V and 0 from J, leaving 6 bases between them. CDR3 sequence reads: CATSREGDSNQPQHF. Here the CDR3 DNA reads TGTGCCACCAGCAGAGAGGGGGATAGCAATCAGCCCCAGCATTTT.

V usage is TRBV20-1 and J usage is TRBJ2-7; either TRBD1 or TRBD2 may fit D (5 bases each). The CDR3 extends over 14 amino acids. The germline V gene has CDR1 DFQATT and CDR2 SNEGSKA (reference sequence). Between the trimmed V and J ends, which lost 0 bases and 8 bases, there was a span of 17 bases. CDR3 nucleotides: TGCAGTGCTAGAGATCCGAGGGGACCTAACCAGCAGTACTTC. It translates to CSARDPRGPNQQYF.

The J gene is TRBJ2-7, the V gene TRBV13, with D tentatively TRBD2 (5 bases). This CDR3 is built from 13 residues. CDR1 and CDR2 (germline): PRHDT, FYEKMQ (reference sequence). Deletions cut 10 bases from V and 0 bases from J, with 13 bases between. The CDR3 sequence is CATGRGSSYEQYF. The CDR3 nucleotides read TGTGCCACAGGTCGGGGAAGCTCCTACGAGCAGTACTTC.

The chain has TRBV13 and TRBJ1-5; D gene uncertain. Germline lookup yields CDR1 PRHDT and CDR2 FYEKMQ (reference sequence). Trimming removed 6 bases at V and 0 bases at J, with 3 bases between. This CDR3 is built from 12 residues. As DNA, the CDR3 is TGTGCCAGCAGGTCTAGCAATCAGCCCCAGCATTTT. It codes for CASRSSNQPQHF.

The rearrangement links TRBV7-9 to TRBJ2-3; no reliable D call. The ends were cut back, 5 bases at V and 3 bases at J, with 9 bases in the middle. Germline lookup yields CDR1 SEHNR and CDR2 FQNEAQ (reference sequence). The CDR3 sequence is 13 residues long. This CDR3 is CASSHGETDTQYF. The CDR3, as DNA: TGTGCCAGCAGCCACGGTGAGACAGATACGCAGTATTTT.

The rearrangement joins TRBV27 to TRBJ2-2, with D perhaps TRBD1 (5 bases). The CDR3 is 15 residues long. The V end lost 5 bases, the J end lost 6 bases, and 16 bases lay between the germline ends. Per germline, CDR1 MNHEY and CDR2 SMNVEV (reference sequence). The CDR3 DNA follows: TGTGCCAGCAGTCAGCAGGGTGGTAGATCCGGGGAGCTGTTTTTT. Residues: CASSQQGGRSGELFF.

The chain is built from TRBV5-1 and TRBJ2-2, with D perhaps TRBD2 (6 bases). V lost 4 bases and J lost 1, with 11 bases in between. Germline-derived CDR1 and CDR2 are SGHRS and YFSETQ. The length of the CDR3 is 15 residues. The CDR3, as DNA: TGCGCCAGCAGCCGTTATAGCGGGAACACCGGGGAGCTGTTTTTT. Translated: CASSRYSGNTGELFF.

The chain uses TRBV29-1 and TRBJ1-1; D may be TRBD1 (6 bases). Trimming stripped 1 base from V and 2 bases from J, with 11 bases between. The CDR3 has 14 amino acids. CDR1 and CDR2 from the germline V gene are SQVTM and ANQGSEA. The CDR3 sequence: CSVEAGGTNTEAFF. DNA of the CDR3: TGCAGCGTTGAAGCAGGAGGGACAAACACTGAAGCTTTCTTT.

This clonotype was found once. This chain links TRBV20-1 with TRBJ2-3; 10 nucleotides match TRBD2. V trimming: 3 bases; J trimming: 6 bases; junction bases outside the gene matches: 9. In germline, CDR1 is DFQATT, CDR2 SNEGSKA (reference sequence). The CDR3 covers 15 residues. The DNA for the CDR3 is TGCAGTGCTAGTGTACTAGCGGGAAGTTCGGATACGCAGTATTTT. Protein sequence: CSASVLAGSSDTQYF.

For the CDR3, the DNA is TGTGCCAGCAATCCTCCGGGACAGGGGGCTTGGCAGTTCTTC. It is translated as CASNPPGQGAWQFF. The chain carries TRBV11-3 and TRBJ2-1; 12 positions agree with TRBD1. V was clipped by 7 bases and J by 12 bases; unmatched bases: 10. Germline lookup yields CDR1 SGHNT and CDR2 YENEEA. The CDR3 has 14 amino acids.

The chain couples TRBV29-1 to TRBJ1-1; no clear D gene. The V and J ends lost 0 bases and 11 bases respectively, with 7 bases between them. This CDR3 region has 10 residues. Germline CDR1 and CDR2: SQVTM and ANQGSEA. The CDR3 DNA reads TGCAGCGTTGAAGAGTACGGGGCTTTCTTT. Its protein is CSVEEYGAFF.

J is TRBJ2-7 and V is TRBV10-3, with a weak D call TRBD1 (5 bases). Germline CDR1 is ENHRY and CDR2 is SYGVKD. This CDR3 has 13 amino acids. V gave up 6 bases and J gave up 0 bases, with 9 bases separating them. In DNA, the CDR3 is TGTGCCATCAGCACAGGACACTCCTACGAGCAGTACTTC. Translated, it gives CAISTGHSYEQYF.

V gene TRBV2 combines with J gene TRBJ2-1; D is perhaps TRBD1 (6 bases). V shed 6 bases and J shed 4 bases, with 16 bases lying between them. CDR1 is SNHLY, CDR2 FYNNEI, per germline. The CDR3 consists of 15 residues. This CDR3 reads CASSETAGQYNEQFF. CDR3 coding DNA: TGTGCCAGCAGCGAAACTGCCGGACAGTACAATGAGCAGTTCTTC.

The chain employs TRBV29-1 and TRBJ2-7; D is perhaps TRBD1 or TRBD2 (6 bases each). The CDR3 has 13 residues. Germline assignment: CDR1 SQVTM and CDR2 ANQGSEA. The V end lost 7 bases, the J end lost 2 bases, and 15 bases lay between the germline ends. The CDR3 protein is CSGLDGGTYEQYF. The CDR3, as DNA: TGCAGCGGCCTTGACGGGGGCACCTACGAGCAGTACTTC.

CDR3 sequence reads: CASSLGANVGTGELFF. For the CDR3, the DNA is TGTGCCAGCAGTTTAGGGGCCAATGTCGGGACCGGGGAGCTGTTTTTT. The chain joins TRBV28 to TRBJ2-2; possible D gene TRBD1, 5 bases. Trimming left V 2 bases short and J 5 bases short, with 15 bases between. CDR1 is MDHEN, CDR2 SYDVKM, per germline. This CDR3 region has 16 residues.

The rearrangement links TRBV2 to TRBJ2-7; no clear D gene. With 2 bases removed from V and 4 bases from J, the gap between germline ends came to 3 bases. Germline loops: CDR1 SNHLY, CDR2 FYNNEI. The CDR3 has 11 residues. CDR3 DNA sequence: TGTGCCAGCAGTGAAAGGTACGAGCAGTACTTC. Translating gives CASSERYEQYF.

This chain links TRBV27 with TRBJ2-3; 12 nucleotides agree with TRBD2. V shed 6 bases and J 5 bases; nucleotides not matched to a gene: 6. The CDR3 is 15 amino acids. CDR1 is MNHEY and CDR2 is SMNVEV in the germline V gene (reference sequence). The CDR3 region is CASRPTSGSGDTQYF. The CDR3 nucleotides read TGTGCCAGCAGACCGACTAGCGGGAGTGGAGATACGCAGTATTTT.